These T cell receptor beta chains were read from a single sample in a study of blood T cell repertoires in COVID-19. This table comes from immunoSEQ multiplex PCR, and its TCRdb copy is limited to in-frame clones, with some not included. The sample consists of approximately 150,000 clones, 84% of them appearing once. Sequenced material: peripheral blood. The receptors come from a woman older than 75 with acute or convalescent COVID-19. Both conserved end residues are part of each CDR3. D genes are given only for firm matches. Not every row has a clone size; where given, it reads once, few, many or a size class.

v_call: TRBV11-2
j_call: TRBJ2-7
d_call: .
clone_size: few
cdr3_nt: TGTGCCAGCAGCATGACGAGGCACGAGCAGTACTTC
cdr3_aa: CASSMTRHEQYF

v_call: TRBV2
j_call: TRBJ1-6
d_call: TRBD1
clone_size: .
cdr3_nt: TGTGCCAGCAGTACTAGACAGGGAAGTTCACCCCTCCACTTT
cdr3_aa: CASSTRQGSSPLHF

v_call: TRBV29-1
j_call: TRBJ2-3
d_call: TRBD1
clone_size: few
cdr3_nt: TGCAGCGTCGATACAGGGGTCCTCACAGATACGCAGTATTTT
cdr3_aa: CSVDTGVLTDTQYF

v_call: TRBV5-1
j_call: TRBJ2-2
d_call: .
clone_size: few
cdr3_nt: TGCGCCAGCTCCCGCGTACGAGACACCGGGGAGCTGTTTTTT
cdr3_aa: CASSRVRDTGELFF

v_call: TRBV18
j_call: TRBJ2-7
d_call: TRBD2
clone_size: many
cdr3_nt: TGTGCCAGCTCACCCCGGACTAGCGGTTCCTACGAGCAGTACTTC
cdr3_aa: CASSPRTSGSYEQYF

v_call: TRBV7-2
j_call: TRBJ2-5
d_call: .
clone_size: .
cdr3_nt: TGTGCCAGCAGCTTAGGTGGGGGGGCGGAGACCCAGTACTTC
cdr3_aa: CASSLGGGAETQYF

v_call: TRBV27
j_call: TRBJ1-2
d_call: TRBD1
clone_size: .
cdr3_nt: TGTGCCAGCAGTTTAATGCCGGGACAGGCCTATGGCTACACCTTC
cdr3_aa: CASSLMPGQAYGYTF

v_call: TRBV2
j_call: TRBJ2-1
d_call: TRBD2
clone_size: .
cdr3_nt: TGTGCCAGCAGCGTAACTAGCGGGCCTTACAATGAGCAGTTCTTC
cdr3_aa: CASSVTSGPYNEQFF

v_call: TRBV18
j_call: TRBJ1-6
d_call: TRBD1
clone_size: few
cdr3_nt: TGTGCCAGCTCCCGGGACAGGGCCAATTCACCCCTCCACTTT
cdr3_aa: CASSRDRANSPLHF

v_call: TRBV5-1
j_call: TRBJ2-5
d_call: TRBD1
clone_size: .
cdr3_nt: TGCGCCAGCAGCTTGGCGGGACAGCAAGAGACCCAGTACTTC
cdr3_aa: CASSLAGQQETQYF

v_call: TRBV5-6
j_call: TRBJ2-2
d_call: TRBD2
clone_size: .
cdr3_nt: TGTGCCAGCAGCTGGGGGGGTAGCGCCGCGAACACCGGGGAGCTGTTTTTT
cdr3_aa: CASSWGGSAANTGELFF

v_call: TRBV6-5
j_call: TRBJ2-7
d_call: TRBD2
clone_size: .
cdr3_nt: TGTGCCAGCAGCAGCGGGACCAGGGCCTACGAGCAGTACTTC
cdr3_aa: CASSSGTRAYEQYF

v_call: TRBV19
j_call: TRBJ2-4
d_call: .
clone_size: .
cdr3_nt: TGTGCCAGTTCGACAGAAAACATTCAGTACTTC
cdr3_aa: CASSTENIQYF

v_call: TRBV16
j_call: TRBJ1-2
d_call: TRBD1
clone_size: .
cdr3_nt: TGTGCCAGCAGCCAATTCCAATTCGACAGGGCTGGCTACACCTTC
cdr3_aa: CASSQFQFDRAGYTF

v_call: TRBV5-4
j_call: TRBJ2-3
d_call: .
clone_size: .
cdr3_nt: TGTGCCAGCAGCTTGAGACGGCGGTCTGGAAGCACAGATACGCAGTATTTT
cdr3_aa: CASSLRRRSGSTDTQYF

v_call: TRBV4-3
j_call: TRBJ2-7
d_call: TRBD2
clone_size: .
cdr3_nt: TGCGCCAGCAGCCCTCAGCGGGAGGTCCAGTACGAGCAGTACTTC
cdr3_aa: CASSPQREVQYEQYF

v_call: TRBV10-1
j_call: TRBJ2-7
d_call: TRBD2
clone_size: .
cdr3_nt: TGCGCCAGCAGTAGGACTAGCGGGGAGAAAGACTACGAGCAGTACTTC
cdr3_aa: CASSRTSGEKDYEQYF

v_call: TRBV29-1
j_call: TRBJ1-5
d_call: TRBD1
clone_size: .
cdr3_nt: TGCAGCGTTCGACAGGGGAATCAGCCCCAGCATTTT
cdr3_aa: CSVRQGNQPQHF

v_call: TRBV7-8
j_call: TRBJ2-7
d_call: TRBD1
clone_size: .
cdr3_nt: TGTGCCAGCAGCTTAAACTCGGGGACAGGGGCTTCCTACGAGCAGTACTTC
cdr3_aa: CASSLNSGTGASYEQYF

v_call: TRBV3-1/TRBV3-2
j_call: TRBJ1-3
d_call: .
clone_size: .
cdr3_nt: TGTGCCAGCAGCCAGGGGGGCTCTGGAAACACCATATATTTT
cdr3_aa: CASSQGGSGNTIYF

v_call: TRBV7-8
j_call: TRBJ1-6
d_call: .
clone_size: .
cdr3_nt: TGTGCCAGCAGACCGGGACTGACTAATTCACCCCTCCACTTT
cdr3_aa: CASRPGLTNSPLHF

v_call: TRBV11-2
j_call: TRBJ2-2
d_call: .
clone_size: once
cdr3_nt: TGTGCCAGCAGCTTAGGTCCTAGCCCCGGAACCGGGGAGCTGTTTTTT
cdr3_aa: CASSLGPSPGTGELFF

v_call: TRBV5-5
j_call: TRBJ1-4
d_call: .
clone_size: .
cdr3_nt: TGTGCCAGCAGCCCAGACAGGAATAATGAAAAACTGTTTTTT
cdr3_aa: CASSPDRNNEKLFF

v_call: TRBV5-1
j_call: TRBJ2-1
d_call: TRBD1
clone_size: .
cdr3_nt: TGCGCCAGCAGCCAGGGACAGGGGGCGTTATTATTTCTGATCAATGAGCAGTTCTTC
cdr3_aa: CASSQGQGALLFLINEQFF

v_call: TRBV7-2
j_call: TRBJ2-3
d_call: .
clone_size: .
cdr3_nt: TGTGCCAGCAGCTTAGACAGCCGCACAGATACGCAGTATTTT
cdr3_aa: CASSLDSRTDTQYF

v_call: TRBV7-9
j_call: TRBJ2-3
d_call: .
clone_size: .
cdr3_nt: TGTGCCAGCAGCTTAGATCAGGGAAGAGATACGCAGTATTTT
cdr3_aa: CASSLDQGRDTQYF

v_call: TRBV7-2
j_call: TRBJ2-7
d_call: .
clone_size: .
cdr3_nt: TGTGCCAGCAGCTTGGACCTAGCCATCAACGAGCAGTACTTC
cdr3_aa: CASSLDLAINEQYF

v_call: TRBV5-4
j_call: TRBJ1-1
d_call: TRBD1
clone_size: many
cdr3_nt: TGTGCCAGCAGCTCTTTCGACAGGGGAGGCACTGAAGCTTTCTTT
cdr3_aa: CASSSFDRGGTEAFF

v_call: TRBV11-2
j_call: TRBJ2-2
d_call: .
clone_size: .
cdr3_nt: TGTGCCAGCAGCTTAGATCGCAGCGGGGAGCTGTTTTTT
cdr3_aa: CASSLDRSGELFF

v_call: TRBV2
j_call: TRBJ2-3
d_call: .
clone_size: .
cdr3_nt: TGTGCCAGCAGGGGCGTCACTAGCACAGATACGCAGTATTTT
cdr3_aa: CASRGVTSTDTQYF

v_call: TRBV5-1
j_call: TRBJ2-2
d_call: .
clone_size: few
cdr3_nt: TGCGCCAGCAGCTTATTAGGGGGTGACGGCGGGGAGCTGTTTTTT
cdr3_aa: CASSLLGGDGGELFF

v_call: TRBV6-5
j_call: TRBJ2-1
d_call: .
clone_size: .
cdr3_nt: TGTGCCAGCAGCCGGACTCGTAGCTCCTACAATGAGCAGTTCTTC
cdr3_aa: CASSRTRSSYNEQFF

v_call: TRBV4-3
j_call: TRBJ1-2
d_call: TRBD1
clone_size: once
cdr3_nt: TGCGCCAGCAGCCAACTCCTCCGGACAGGGGCGTATGGCTACACCTTC
cdr3_aa: CASSQLLRTGAYGYTF

v_call: TRBV5-1
j_call: TRBJ1-1
d_call: TRBD1
clone_size: .
cdr3_nt: TGCGCCAGCAGCACGGGACAGGGGATCACTGAAGCTTTCTTT
cdr3_aa: CASSTGQGITEAFF

v_call: TRBV7-9
j_call: TRBJ1-1
d_call: .
clone_size: once
cdr3_nt: TGTGCCAGCAGCTTAGTTTCAGGGATGAACACTGAAGCTTTCTTT
cdr3_aa: CASSLVSGMNTEAFF

v_call: TRBV2
j_call: TRBJ2-2
d_call: TRBD2
clone_size: .
cdr3_nt: TGTGCCAGCAGGTGGCTAGCGGGAGCGACCGGGGAGCTGTTTTTT
cdr3_aa: CASRWLAGATGELFF

v_call: TRBV10-2
j_call: TRBJ1-1
d_call: TRBD1
clone_size: .
cdr3_nt: TGCGCCAGCAGCGCTGGACAGGGGGCTAGACCTGAAGCTTTCTTT
cdr3_aa: CASSAGQGARPEAFF

v_call: TRBV11-2
j_call: TRBJ1-2
d_call: TRBD1
clone_size: .
cdr3_nt: TGTGCCAGCAGCCGACGCGTCGGGACAGGGTATGGCTACACCTTC
cdr3_aa: CASSRRVGTGYGYTF

v_call: TRBV7-2
j_call: TRBJ2-7
d_call: .
clone_size: .
cdr3_nt: TGTGCCAGCAGCCCGGGGGTAGGGGACGAGCAGTACTTC
cdr3_aa: CASSPGVGDEQYF